This entry lists 30 T cell receptor beta chains sequenced from one sample in a study of spatial heterogeneity in lung cancer. A single record per CDR3 protein comes from TCRdb applying MiXCR to the 5' RACE reads. The sample lists about 27,000 distinct CDR3 sequences, more than 4.5% occurring once. Time point here: blood at routine non-recurrence follow-up after resection. Here the sequenced sample was PBMCs, taken at follow-up. Receptor source: a female donor with early-stage non-small cell lung cancer.

This clonotype was seen repeatedly, ten times or more. The conserved phenylalanine or tryptophan normally closing the CDR3 is absent here, so this likely arose from a read error. This chain joins TRBV28 and TRBJ1-1, with D maybe TRBD1 (5 bases). This CDR3 spans 13 amino acids. The germline gives CDR1 MDHEN, CDR2 SYDVKM. DNA for the CDR3: TGTGCGAGCCGACGGGGGACGAACACTGAAGCTTTCCTT. Translating it yields CASRRGTNTEAFL.

This clonotype was observed at least ten times. The V call is TRBV24-1, the J call TRBJ1-4, with D unresolved. Trimming pared 12 bases from V and 7 bases from J, leaving 14 bases between. Germline assignment: CDR1 KGHDR and CDR2 SFDVKD. This CDR3 comprises 12 residues. CDR3 coding DNA: TGTGCCCCCCAATCCCAGGCTGAAAAACTGTTTTTT. Its translation: CAPQSQAEKLFF.

This clonotype was counted at least ten times. The rearrangement uses TRBV5-6 and TRBJ2-1, with D perhaps TRBD2 (5 bases). Germline lookup yields CDR1 SGHDT and CDR2 YYEEEE. V lost 0 bases and J 8 bases, leaving 9 bases between the germline ends. CDR3 length equals 13 residues. DNA for the CDR3: TGTGCCAGCAGCTTGGGATTGCGGGATGAGCAGTTCTTC. Its translation: CASSLGLRDEQFF.

This clonotype was seen many times. This chain links TRBV7-2 with TRBJ1-1; 7 bases align to TRBD1. Germline values: CDR1 SGHTA, CDR2 FQGNSA. This CDR3 contains 13 residues. V trimming: 5 bases; J trimming: 4 bases; junction bases outside the gene matches: 4. The CDR3 sequence is CASSQRQGTEAFF. DNA for the CDR3: TGTGCCAGCAGCCAGCGACAGGGCACTGAAGCTTTCTTT.

This sequence joins TRBV6-5 and TRBJ2-7, with TRBD1 identical over 9 bases. The CDR3 covers 15 residues. With V trimmed by 5 bases and J by 4 bases, 9 bases remained unmatched. Looked up from germline, CDR1 is MNHEY and CDR2 is SVGAGI. CDR3 residues: CASSPGTGKSYEQYF. The CDR3 DNA reads TGTGCCAGCAGTCCCGGGACAGGGAAATCTTACGAGCAGTACTTC.

The sample holds a few counts of this clonotype. The rearrangement joins TRBV18 to TRBJ1-5, with D tentatively TRBD1 (6 bases). The CDR3 totals 15 residues. Germline values: CDR1 KGHSH, CDR2 LQKENI. Trimming pared 2 bases from V and 2 bases from J, leaving 10 bases between. The CDR3 loop is CASSPEAGGNQPQHF. For the CDR3, the DNA is TGTGCCAGCTCACCAGAGGCAGGGGGCAATCAGCCCCAGCATTTT.

This clonotype has at least ten counts. The gene calls are TRBV19 and TRBJ2-1; perhaps D is TRBD1 or TRBD2 (6 bases each). CDR1 and CDR2 (germline): LNHDA, SQIVND (reference sequence). The V gene lost 8 bases and the J gene lost 3 bases, with 8 bases spanning the gap. The CDR3 loop spans 12 amino acids. CDR3 protein: CASEGGYNEQFF. DNA for the CDR3: TGTGCCAGTGAGGGGGGCTACAATGAGCAGTTCTTC.

In this sample, this clonotype turned up a few times. V usage is TRBV20-1 and J usage is TRBJ2-3; D possibly uses TRBD1 or TRBD2 (6 bases each). Germline V lookup: CDR1 DFQATT, CDR2 SNEGSKA (reference sequence). The CDR3 has 15 residues. V lost 3 bases to trimming and J lost 4 bases, with 17 bases between them. The CDR3 sequence: CSARSGAGRADTQYF. In DNA form, the CDR3 reads TGCAGTGCTAGGTCGGGGGCGGGAAGGGCAGATACGCAGTATTTT.

The chain joins TRBV7-2 to TRBJ2-1; 8 nucleotides line up with TRBD2. CDR3 length: 15 amino acids. The V gene's germline CDR1 is SGHTA and CDR2 FQGNSA. V was clipped by 3 bases and J by 2 bases; unmatched bases: 3. The CDR3 loop reads CASSFGSGAYNEQFF. DNA for the CDR3: TGTGCCAGCAGCTTCGGTAGCGGGGCCTACAATGAGCAGTTCTTC.

This clonotype has a count of ten or more. The DNA is omitted, as the CDR3 cannot be located on it reliably, and the CDR3 follows TCRdb's listing. This chain links TRBV28 with TRBJ2-2; TRBD2 is the table's D call and was not checked against the DNA. Germline V gene lookup returns CDR1 MDHEN and CDR2 SYDVKM. The CDR3 extends over 17 residues, inclusive of both ends. The CDR3 reads CASSLNGLAGTPGSCFF.

Relative to its sample, this clonotype is medium-sized (0.01 to 0.1%). V is TRBV4-3 and J is TRBJ2-7; D possibly corresponds to TRBD2 (5 bases). Trimming took 0 bases from V and 5 from J, leaving 8 bases between them. The germline CDR1 and CDR2 sequences are LGHNA and YSLEER. The CDR3 totals 13 residues. CDR3 nucleotides: TGCGCCAGCAGCCAAGATTTCGGGGACGAGCAGTACTTC. Translated, it gives CASSQDFGDEQYF.

This clonotype came up a few times. The chain couples TRBV6-5 to TRBJ2-7; D tentatively fits TRBD1 or TRBD2 (5 bases each). V dropped 4 bases and J dropped 4 bases, with 14 bases sitting between them. The CDR3 is made up of 14 amino acids. In germline, CDR1 is MNHEY, CDR2 SVGAGI. The CDR3 protein is CASSFGTMGYEQYF. The CDR3 DNA reads TGTGCCAGCAGTTTCGGGACCATGGGATACGAGCAGTACTTC.

This clonotype occurred many times. This rearrangement joins TRBV29-1 to TRBJ2-3, with TRBD1 identical over 10 bases. CDR1 and CDR2 from the germline V gene are SQVTM and ANQGSEA. V lost 5 bases to trimming and J lost 3 bases; unmatched junction nucleotides: 8. This CDR3 has 15 amino acids. CDR3 nucleotides: TGCAGCGTTAGGGACAGGGGAATTCTTACAGATACGCAGTATTTT. Its translation: CSVRDRGILTDTQYF.

This clonotype was counted at least ten times. This rearrangement joins TRBV12-3 or TRBV12-4 to TRBJ1-2, with TRBD1 as a possible D gene (6 bases). The CDR3 extends over 13 amino acids. V was shortened by 6 bases and J by 4 bases, with 12 bases between the two germline ends. CDR3 residues: CASSPGESYGYTF. The CDR3 DNA sequence: TGTGCCAGCAGCCCAGGGGAGAGCTATGGCTACACCTTC.

This clonotype was seen ten or more times. The gene calls are TRBV3-1 and TRBJ1-5; a weak D match, TRBD1 (5 bases). The CDR3 is 14 residues long. The germline V and J ends were trimmed by 3 bases and 2 bases, with 8 bases remaining between them. Germline V lookup: CDR1 LGHDT, CDR2 YNNKEL (reference sequence). CDR3 nucleotide sequence: TGTGCCAGCAGCCAGGCAGGGCGCAATCAGCCCCAGCATTTT. Encoded protein: CASSQAGRNQPQHF.

This clonotype was recorded many times. The V and J genes are TRBV18 and TRBJ2-7; 7 bases agree with TRBD2. Germline V gene data show CDR1 as KGHSH and CDR2 as LQKENI. The CDR3 length is 15 residues. With 1 base clipped from V and 2 bases from J, the junction kept 5 bases outside the gene matches. The CDR3 nucleotides read TGTGCCAGCTCACCACTGGGAGCGGGGACCTACGAGCAGTACTTC. Its translation is CASSPLGAGTYEQYF. Full variable domain (missing parts from reference TRBV18 and TRBJ2-7): NAGVMQNPRHLVRRRGQEARLRCSPMKGHSHVYWYRQLPEEGLKFMVYLQKENIIDESGMPKERFSAEFPKEGPSILRIQQVVRGDSAAYFCASSPLGAGTYEQYFGPGTRLTVT.

This clonotype has ten or more counts. Written as DNA, the CDR3 is TGTGCCAGCAGCTTAATCACATACGAGCAGTACTTC. Protein sequence: CASSLITYEQYF. The chain employs TRBV11-2 and TRBJ2-7, with D uncertain. The CDR3 extends over 12 amino acids. The V gene lost 2 bases and the J gene lost 4 bases, with 6 bases spanning the gap. Germline values: CDR1 SGHAT, CDR2 FQNNGV.

This sequence joins TRBV7-2 and TRBJ1-1; D call uncertain. In germline, CDR1 is SGHTA, CDR2 FQGNSA. The length of the CDR3 is 15 residues. V lost 5 bases to trimming and J lost 0 bases, with 13 bases between them. CDR3 protein: CASSLGELMNTEAFF. In DNA, the CDR3 is TGTGCCAGCAGCCTCGGAGAGCTCATGAACACTGAAGCTTTCTTT.

This clonotype has a count of ten or more. The rearrangement uses TRBV5-8 and TRBJ2-2; perhaps D is TRBD1 or TRBD2 (5 bases each). The CDR3 is 14 residues long. V was shortened by 1 base and J by 7 bases, with 11 bases between the two germline ends. Looked up from germline, CDR1 is SGHTS and CDR2 is YDEGEE. The CDR3 here is CASSLIGAGGELFF. The CDR3 DNA reads as TGTGCCAGCAGCTTGATCGGGGCTGGCGGGGAGCTGTTTTTT.

This clonotype has at least ten counts. The chain carries TRBV5-1 and TRBJ2-1, with D uncertain. The germline V and J ends were trimmed by 2 bases and 8 bases, with 14 bases remaining between them. The CDR3 runs 14 residues. The germline V gene encodes CDR1 SGHRS and CDR2 YFSETQ. The CDR3 DNA sequence: TGCGCCAGCAGCTTCGGGCAGCCTCGGGATGAGCAGTTCTTC. Its translation is CASSFGQPRDEQFF.

This clonotype was detected ten times or more. The chain joins TRBV7-2 to TRBJ2-2; 8 bases fit TRBD2. The CDR3 spans 14 residues. J lost 5 bases, V lost 3 bases, and 2 bases had no gene match. Germline V gives CDR1 SGHTA, CDR2 FQGNSA. CDR3 sequence reads: CASSFTGGTGELFF. As DNA, the CDR3 is TGTGCCAGCAGCTTCACGGGAGGGACCGGGGAGCTGTTTTTT. The entire variable domain, with the rest obtained from reference TRBV7-2 and TRBJ2-2, is as follows: GAGVSQSPSNKVTEKGKDVELRCDPISGHTALYWYRQSLGQGLEFLIYFQGNSAPDKSGLPSDRFSAERTGGSVSTLTIQRTQQEDSAVYLCASSFTGGTGELFFGEGSRLTVL.

V and J are TRBV12-3 or TRBV12-4 and TRBJ2-3, with 8 bases lining up with TRBD1. This CDR3 comprises 15 residues. The V and J ends lost 6 bases and 0 bases, in that order; junction bases with no gene match: 5. This CDR3 is CASRPTGGSTDTQYF. The CDR3 nucleotides are TGTGCCAGCAGGCCTACAGGGGGTAGCACAGATACGCAGTATTTT.

This clonotype showed up many times. The V call is TRBV10-3, the J call TRBJ2-3; TRBD1 matches at 10 bases. J was trimmed by 2 bases and V by 5 bases; bases with no gene match: 4. The CDR3 runs to 15 residues. Per germline, CDR1 ENHRY and CDR2 SYGVKD. The CDR3 spells CAISPGTGVTDTQYF. DNA for the CDR3: TGTGCCATCAGTCCCGGGACAGGGGTCACAGATACGCAGTATTTT.

This clonotype was counted ten times or more. The chain has TRBV4-2 and TRBJ1-4, with D possibly being TRBD1 (6 bases). Trimming took off 6 bases at V and 3 bases at J, with 14 bases between the two ends. Germline V gene lookup returns CDR1 LGHNA and CDR2 YNFKEQ. CDR3 size: 15 residues. The DNA of the CDR3 is TGTGCCAGCAGTATCGCAGGGGAAGCTAATGAAAAACTGTTTTTT. Its protein is CASSIAGEANEKLFF.

This clonotype was detected ten times or more. The chain uses TRBV30 and TRBJ2-7; D perhaps matches TRBD2 (5 bases). V was trimmed by 2 bases and J by 3 bases, leaving 5 bases between them. In germline, CDR1 is GTSNPN, CDR2 SVGIG (reference sequence). This CDR3 is 11 amino acids long. Here the CDR3 reads CAWSRDYEQYF. CDR3 nucleotides: TGTGCCTGGAGTCGGGACTACGAGCAGTACTTC. Full variable domain (remainder filled in from reference TRBV30 and TRBJ2-7): SQTIHQWPATLVQPVGSPLSLECTVEGTSNPNLYWYRQAAGRGLQLLFYSVGIGQISSEVPQNLSASRPQDRQFILSSKKLLLSDSGFYLCAWSRDYEQYFGPGTRLTVT.

This clonotype was counted at least ten times. The chain joins TRBV5-5 to TRBJ2-2; 9 nucleotides line up with TRBD2. This CDR3 comprises 18 residues. From germline, CDR1 is SGHKS and CDR2 YYEKEE (reference sequence). The J segment lost 0 bases and the V segment lost 2 bases, leaving 8 bases of the junction unmatched. As DNA, the CDR3 is TGTGCCAGCAGCTTATTTCCTAGCGGGGATTCGAACACCGGGGAGCTGTTTTTT. Protein product: CASSLFPSGDSNTGELFF.

There are many counts of this clonotype. The chain carries TRBV10-3 and TRBJ1-5, with D maybe TRBD1 (6 bases). With 0 bases removed from V and 4 bases from J, the gap between germline ends came to 10 bases. This CDR3 has 15 amino acids. CDR1 is ENHRY and CDR2 is SYGVKD in the germline V gene. DNA of the CDR3: TGTGCCATCAGTGAGTCCGGGGGCACGAATCAGCCCCAGCATTTT. This codes for CAISESGGTNQPQHF.

Concerning this clonotype itself: Since a much larger clone is just one base distant, this may be a read error. The chain uses TRBV29-1 and TRBJ1-2, with a weak D call TRBD1 (6 bases). Germline assignment: CDR1 SQVTM and CDR2 ANQGSEA. The length of the CDR3 is 13 residues. Trimming stripped 7 bases from V and 5 bases from J, with 17 bases between. The CDR3 coding sequence is TGCAGCGCCCCTGCGGGGGCAAAATATGGCTACACCTTC. It yields the protein CSAPAGAKYGYTF.

Comments on this clonotype: A much larger clone sits a single nucleotide away, making a read error possible. The V call is TRBV7-2, the J call TRBJ2-2; D unresolved. The CDR3 consists of 15 residues. Germline values: CDR1 SGHTA, CDR2 FQGNSA. CDR3 nucleotides: TGTGTCAGCAGCCCCGTCCTGTCGCGGTCCGGGGAGCTGTTTTTT. Translating gives CVSSPVLSRSGELFF.

The table lists this clonotype with many counts. The J gene is TRBJ2-7, the V gene TRBV5-1, with 8 bases that match TRBD1. This CDR3 contains 15 residues. V dropped 0 bases and J dropped 0; count of bases not matched to a gene: 2. Germline CDR1 reads SGHRS; CDR2 reads YFSETQ. The CDR3 protein is CASSLGGQDSYEQYF. CDR3 coding DNA: TGCGCCAGCAGCTTGGGGGGACAGGACTCCTACGAGCAGTACTTC. The full variable domain, its missing parts supplied by reference TRBV5-1 and TRBJ2-7, is KAGVTQTPRYLIKTRGQQVTLSCSPISGHRSVSWYQQTPGQGLQFLFEYFSETQRNKGNFPGRFSGRQFSNSRSEMNVSTLELGDSALYLCASSLGGQDSYEQYFGPGTRLTVT.